Here is one T cell receptor beta chain with its context. Germline loops: CDR1 SGHVS, CDR2 FNYEAQ. The CDR3 runs to 14 residues. After removal of 4 bases from V and 5 bases from J, the junction contained 4 bases not matched to a gene. This entry comes from a study of T cell responses to AZD1222 COVID-19 vaccine. Profiling relied on immunoSEQ multiplex PCR, and the TCRdb table lists in-frame clones only, not all of them. The sample includes 150,000 to 200,000 clones, about 91% of them seen just once. The receptor's source is an adult in good health. The chain joins TRBV7-6 to TRBJ1-2, with TRBD1 identical over 10 bases. The material sequenced was peripheral blood, taken on day 0 of MenACWY control vaccination. The CDR3 sequence: CASSSGQGGYGYTF. The CDR3 DNA reads as TGTGCCAGCAGCTCAGGACAGGGGGGGTATGGCTACACCTTC. Combining the CDR3 with reference TRBV7-6 and TRBJ1-2 gives the whole variable domain GAGVSQSPRYKVTKRGQDVALRCDPISGHVSLYWYRQALGQGPEFLTYFNYEAQQDKSGLPNDRFSAERPEGSISTLTIQRTEQRDSAMYRCASSSGQGGYGYTFGSGTRLTVV.